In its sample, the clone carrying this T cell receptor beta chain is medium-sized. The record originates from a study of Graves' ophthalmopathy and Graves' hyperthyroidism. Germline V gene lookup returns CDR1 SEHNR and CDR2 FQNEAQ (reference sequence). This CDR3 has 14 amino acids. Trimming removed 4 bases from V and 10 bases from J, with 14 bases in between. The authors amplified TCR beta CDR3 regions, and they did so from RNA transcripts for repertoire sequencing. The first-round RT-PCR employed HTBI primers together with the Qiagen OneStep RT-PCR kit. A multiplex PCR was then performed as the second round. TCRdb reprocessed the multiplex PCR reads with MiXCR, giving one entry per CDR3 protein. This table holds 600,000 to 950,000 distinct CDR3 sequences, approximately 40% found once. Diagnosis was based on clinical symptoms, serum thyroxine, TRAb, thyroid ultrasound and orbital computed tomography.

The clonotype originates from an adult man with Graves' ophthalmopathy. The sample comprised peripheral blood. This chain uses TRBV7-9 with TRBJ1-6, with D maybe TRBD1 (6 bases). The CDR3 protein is CASSSGVTNSPLHF. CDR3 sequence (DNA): TGTGCCAGCAGCTCAGGGGTAACCAACTCACCCCTCCACTTT. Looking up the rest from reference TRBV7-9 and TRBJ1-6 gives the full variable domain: DTGVSQNPRHKITKRGQNVTFRCDPISEHNRLYWYRQTLGQGPEFLTYFQNEAQLEKSRLLSDRFSAERPKGSFSTLEIQRTEQGDSAMYLCASSSGVTNSPLHFGNGTRLTVT.